The source of this TCR beta chain is a study of shared clonotypes between healthy human individuals. Study-level results: Enrolling few donors narrowed the genetic and exposure-history diversity that was represented.

Produced via immunoSEQ multiplex PCR; TCRdb's table is partial and in-frame only. The sample consists of hundreds of thousands of clones, 70% to 80% of them appearing once. CDR1 and CDR2 (germline): SGHAT, FQNNGV. The CDR3 is 13 residues long. After removal of 1 base from V and 6 bases from J, the junction contained 2 bases not matched to a gene. Free of recent acute infections or vaccinations, the donors were healthy HIV-negative adults. This clone came up a few times. What it binds is unknown. Other DNA sequences from this sample encode an identical CDR3 as well. V gene TRBV11-2 combines with J gene TRBJ2-7, with 8 bases aligning to TRBD1. The specimen was PBMCs. This clonotype was obtained from a woman aged 40 to 50 in good health. Some clones in this sample may be carry-over from other donors' samples. The CDR3 sequence is CASSLAGGREQYF. CDR3 bases: TGTGCCAGCAGCTTAGCAGGGGGCCGCGAGCAGTACTTC.